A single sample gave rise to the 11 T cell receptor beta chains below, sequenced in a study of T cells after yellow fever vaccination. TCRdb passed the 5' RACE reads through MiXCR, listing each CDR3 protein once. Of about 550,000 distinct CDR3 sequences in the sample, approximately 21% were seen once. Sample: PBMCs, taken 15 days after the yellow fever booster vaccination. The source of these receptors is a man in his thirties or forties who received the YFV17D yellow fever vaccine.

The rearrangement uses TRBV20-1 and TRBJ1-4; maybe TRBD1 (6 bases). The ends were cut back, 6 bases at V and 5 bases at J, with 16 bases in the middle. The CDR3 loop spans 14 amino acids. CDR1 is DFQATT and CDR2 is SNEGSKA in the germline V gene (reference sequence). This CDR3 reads CSALRGSYNEKLFF. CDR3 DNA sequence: TGCAGTGCCCTGAGGGGGAGTTACAATGAAAAACTGTTTTTT.

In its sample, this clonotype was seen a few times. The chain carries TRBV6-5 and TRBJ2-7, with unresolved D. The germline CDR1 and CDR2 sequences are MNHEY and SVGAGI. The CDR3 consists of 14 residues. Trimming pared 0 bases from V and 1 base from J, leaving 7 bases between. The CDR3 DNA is TGTGCCAGCAGTTACTCAGGCGAGTCCTACGAGCAGTACTTC. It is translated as CASSYSGESYEQYF.

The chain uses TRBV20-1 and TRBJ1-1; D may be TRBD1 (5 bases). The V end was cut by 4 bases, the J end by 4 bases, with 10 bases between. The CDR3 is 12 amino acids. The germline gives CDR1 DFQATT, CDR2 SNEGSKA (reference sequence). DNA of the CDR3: TGCAGTGCTACAGGGAGGACCACTGAAGCTTTCTTT. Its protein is CSATGRTTEAFF.

The CDR3 protein is CASSLGRERNEQFF. The CDR3 nucleotides read TGTGCCAGCAGCTTAGGGCGGGAGAGAAATGAGCAGTTCTTC. The rearrangement joins TRBV7-8 to TRBJ2-1; 7 bases align to TRBD2. The junction had 4 bases not matched to a gene; V was cut back by 1 base and J by 7 bases. The CDR3 contains 14 residues. Germline V gene lookup returns CDR1 SGHVS and CDR2 FQNEAQ.

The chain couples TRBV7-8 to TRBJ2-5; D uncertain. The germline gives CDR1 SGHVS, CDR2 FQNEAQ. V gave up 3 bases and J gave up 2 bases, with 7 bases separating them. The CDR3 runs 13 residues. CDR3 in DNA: TGTGCCAGCAGCTTTCCGGCTCAAGAGACCCAGTACTTC. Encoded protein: CASSFPAQETQYF.

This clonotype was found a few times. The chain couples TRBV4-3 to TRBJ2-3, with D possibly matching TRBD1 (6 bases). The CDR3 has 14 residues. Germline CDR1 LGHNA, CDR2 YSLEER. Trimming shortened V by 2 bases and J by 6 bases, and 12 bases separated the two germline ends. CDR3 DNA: TGCGCCAGCAGCCAATGGAGCAGGGGTGATACGCAGTATTTT. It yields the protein CASSQWSRGDTQYF.

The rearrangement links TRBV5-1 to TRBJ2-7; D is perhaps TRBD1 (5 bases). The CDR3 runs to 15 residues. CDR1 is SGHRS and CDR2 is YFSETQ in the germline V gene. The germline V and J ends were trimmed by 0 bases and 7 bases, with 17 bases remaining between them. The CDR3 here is CASSLGELRDGEQYF. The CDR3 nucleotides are TGCGCCAGCAGCTTGGGAGAACTCAGGGATGGGGAGCAGTACTTC.

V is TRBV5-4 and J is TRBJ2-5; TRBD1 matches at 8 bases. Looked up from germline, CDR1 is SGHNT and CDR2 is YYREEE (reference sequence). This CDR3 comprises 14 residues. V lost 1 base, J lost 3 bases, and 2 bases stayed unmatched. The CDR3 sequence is CASSLQDREETQYF. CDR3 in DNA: TGTGCCAGCAGCTTGCAGGACAGGGAAGAGACCCAGTACTTC.

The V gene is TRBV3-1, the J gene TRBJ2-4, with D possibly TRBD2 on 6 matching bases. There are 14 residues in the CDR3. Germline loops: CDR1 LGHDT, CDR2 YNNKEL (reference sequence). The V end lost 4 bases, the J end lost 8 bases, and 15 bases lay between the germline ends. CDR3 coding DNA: TGTGCCAGCAGCCCCTTCGGGAGAACGTACATTCAGTACTTC. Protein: CASSPFGRTYIQYF.

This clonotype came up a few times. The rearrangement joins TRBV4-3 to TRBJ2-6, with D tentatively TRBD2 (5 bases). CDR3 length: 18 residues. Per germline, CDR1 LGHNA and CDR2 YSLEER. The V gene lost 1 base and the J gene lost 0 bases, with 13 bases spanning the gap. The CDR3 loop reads CASSQGIPGSSGANVLTF. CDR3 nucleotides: TGCGCCAGCAGCCAAGGCATCCCGGGGAGCTCTGGGGCCAACGTCCTGACTTTC.

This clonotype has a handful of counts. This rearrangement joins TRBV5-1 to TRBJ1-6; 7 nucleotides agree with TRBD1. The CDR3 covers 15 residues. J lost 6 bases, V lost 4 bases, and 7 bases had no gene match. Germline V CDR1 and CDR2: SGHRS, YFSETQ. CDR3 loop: CASSVPGQPNSPLHF. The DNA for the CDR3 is TGCGCCAGCAGCGTGCCGGGACAGCCTAATTCACCCCTCCACTTT.